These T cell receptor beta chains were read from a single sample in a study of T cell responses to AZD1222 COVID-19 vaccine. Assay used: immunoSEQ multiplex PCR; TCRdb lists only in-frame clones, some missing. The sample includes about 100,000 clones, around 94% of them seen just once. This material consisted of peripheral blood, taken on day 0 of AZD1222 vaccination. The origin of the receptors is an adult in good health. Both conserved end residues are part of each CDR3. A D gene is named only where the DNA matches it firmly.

DNA: TGTGCCAGCAGCTTGAACAGGGGGCAGGGGCCCCAGCATTTT; CDR3: CASSLNRGQGPQHF; D: TRBD1; J: TRBJ1-5; V: TRBV5-6
DNA: TGCGCCAGCAGCCTCGGGGATGGGTTGAACACTGAAGCTTTCTTT; CDR3: CASSLGDGLNTEAFF; D: NA; J: TRBJ1-1; V: TRBV5-1
DNA: TGTGCCAGCAGCTTAGCCGGGACGAGCCAAGAGACCCAGTACTTC; CDR3: CASSLAGTSQETQYF; D: NA; J: TRBJ2-5; V: TRBV7-2
DNA: TGTGCCAGCAGCCCCGGAGGGATCCAGGGTGGCTACACCTTC; CDR3: CASSPGGIQGGYTF; D: NA; J: TRBJ1-2; V: TRBV2
DNA: TGTGCCAGCAGCAAAACTAGCGGGAGGAACACCGGGGAGCTGTTTTTT; CDR3: CASSKTSGRNTGELFF; D: TRBD2; J: TRBJ2-2; V: TRBV9
DNA: TGTGCCAGCAGTTCGCTCAGGGGGAACACTGAAGCTTTCTTT; CDR3: CASSSLRGNTEAFF; D: NA; J: TRBJ1-1; V: TRBV6-5
DNA: TGTGCCAGCAGTGGGGACAGGGCTGGCAATCAGCCCCAGCATTTT; CDR3: CASSGDRAGNQPQHF; D: TRBD1; J: TRBJ1-5; V: TRBV27
DNA: TGTGCCAGTAGTTCAGGGGTTCTCACTGGTGGGCCCCAGCATTTT; CDR3: CASSSGVLTGGPQHF; D: NA; J: TRBJ1-5; V: TRBV19
DNA: TGTGCCAGCAGCCAAGATTGGGGTAGAGCCCACACTGAAGCTTTCTTT; CDR3: CASSQDWGRAHTEAFF; D: NA; J: TRBJ1-1; V: TRBV3-1/TRBV3-2
DNA: TGTGCCAGCTCACTTGGACGGGTTGAAAAACTGTTTTTT; CDR3: CASSLGRVEKLFF; D: NA; J: TRBJ1-4; V: TRBV18